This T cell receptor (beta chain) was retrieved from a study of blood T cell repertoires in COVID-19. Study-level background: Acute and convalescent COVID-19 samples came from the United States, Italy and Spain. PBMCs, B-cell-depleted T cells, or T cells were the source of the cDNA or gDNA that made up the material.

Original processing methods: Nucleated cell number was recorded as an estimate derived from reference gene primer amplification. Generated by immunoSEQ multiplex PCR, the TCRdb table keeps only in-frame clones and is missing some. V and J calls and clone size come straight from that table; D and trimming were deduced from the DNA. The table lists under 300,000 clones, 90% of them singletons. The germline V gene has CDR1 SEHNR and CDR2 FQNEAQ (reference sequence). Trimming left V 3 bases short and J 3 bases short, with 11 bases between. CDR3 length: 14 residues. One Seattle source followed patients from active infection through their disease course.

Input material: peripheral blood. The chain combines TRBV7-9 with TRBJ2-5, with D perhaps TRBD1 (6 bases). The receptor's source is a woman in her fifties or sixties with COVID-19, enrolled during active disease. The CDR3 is CASSFTGYEETQYF. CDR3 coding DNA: TGTGCCAGCAGCTTCACAGGGTACGAAGAGACCCAGTACTTC.